In its sample, the clone carrying this T cell receptor (beta chain) is medium-sized (0.01 to 0.1%). The sample comes from a study of cytomegalovirus exposure and HLA in healthy donors. The CDR3 consists of 16 residues. Germline V gene lookup returns CDR1 KGHSH and CDR2 LQKENI. Trimming took off 3 bases at V and 2 bases at J, with 16 bases between the two ends. Researchers ran the PCR with 60 Vbeta and 13 Jbeta primers. Assay: immunoSEQ multiplex PCR; the TCRdb copy retains only in-frame clones and omits some. The sample lists more than 90,000 clones, approximately 80% occurring once. What was sequenced was PBMCs. This clonotype was sampled from a woman between 65 and 79 years old in good health and CMV-seropositive. The chain uses TRBV18 and TRBJ1-1; no clear D gene. The CDR3 here is CASSPLDHVLNTEAFF. CDR3 DNA: TGTGCCAGCTCACCGCTAGACCATGTCTTAAACACTGAAGCTTTCTTT.